This TCR beta chain was documented in a study of shared clonotypes between healthy human individuals. Overall study: CD8 memory received one plate per donor, CD8 naive two, CD4 memory three and CD4 naive three. Whole-study findings and limits: Naive subsets usually exceeded memory subsets in estimated richness.

Sequenced by immunoSEQ multiplex PCR; TCRdb stores in-frame clones only, minus some. The data show 800,000 to 1,200,000 clones, approximately 80% seen once. Only a few counts were recorded for this clone. Its antigen is as yet unknown. This CDR3 is built from 15 residues. J was trimmed by 5 bases and V by 4 bases; bases with no gene match: 5. Germline V lookup: CDR1 SGHVS, CDR2 FQNEAQ. The chain links TRBV7-8 to TRBJ2-7, with 13 bases fitting TRBD2. The sequenced sample was memory CD4+ T cells from PBMCs. Subset of the sample: CD45RA-negative fraction. The clonotype was recovered from a man between 18 and 29 years old in good health. Some clones in this sample may be carry-over from other donors' samples. The DNA of the CDR3 is TGTGCCAGCAGCTCCGGACTAGCGGGAGCAAACGAGCAGTACTTC. It yields the protein CASSSGLAGANEQYF.